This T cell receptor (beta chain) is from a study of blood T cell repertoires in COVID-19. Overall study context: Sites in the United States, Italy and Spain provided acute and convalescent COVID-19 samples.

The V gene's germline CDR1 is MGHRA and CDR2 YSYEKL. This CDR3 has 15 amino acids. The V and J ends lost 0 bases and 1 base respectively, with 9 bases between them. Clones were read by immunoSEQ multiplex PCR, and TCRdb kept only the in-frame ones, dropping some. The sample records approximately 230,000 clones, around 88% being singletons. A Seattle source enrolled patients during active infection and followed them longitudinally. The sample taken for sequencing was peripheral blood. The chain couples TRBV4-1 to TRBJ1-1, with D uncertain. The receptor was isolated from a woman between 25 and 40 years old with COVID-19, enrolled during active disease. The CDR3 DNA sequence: TGCGCCAGCAGCCAAGATGGCAGGCGGAACACTGAAGCTTTCTTT. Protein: CASSQDGRRNTEAFF.